This T cell receptor (beta chain) comes out of a study of blood T cell repertoires in COVID-19. Study in general: Material from acute and convalescent COVID-19 was sourced from the United States, Italy and Spain. Sources were T cells, B-cell-depleted T cells, or PBMCs; the material itself was cDNA or gDNA.

The length of the CDR3 is 15 residues. The germline gives CDR1 SGHTA, CDR2 FQGNSA. Deletions cut 4 bases from V and 3 bases from J, with 15 bases between. As originally analysed: The authors estimated nucleated cell counts from reference gene primer amplification. Profiled with immunoSEQ multiplex PCR; TCRdb holds only in-frame clones, not every one. The V and J calls and clone size were taken over from that table, and D and trimming were inferred from the DNA. This table holds hundreds of thousands of clones, 65% to 90% found once. This chain links TRBV7-2 with TRBJ1-2; D gene uncertain. What was sequenced was peripheral blood. The clonotype comes from a woman in her forties or fifties with acute or convalescent COVID-19. CDR3 DNA: TGTGCCAGCAGCTCCTATACCCCTCAGGACTATGGCTACACCTTC. Residues: CASSSYTPQDYGYTF.